The TCR beta chain described here comes from a study of a mutant IDH1 vaccine in newly diagnosed glioma. Study details: Vaccination began 4-6 weeks post radiotherapy alone, or with temozolomide cycles. Beforehand, treatment had been radiotherapy, temozolomide, or both; the majority received both.

Clones were sequenced by immunoSEQ multiplex PCR, and TCRdb holds only the in-frame ones, with some missing. The sample has 60,000 to 70,000 clones; around 83% are singletons. Concerning this clone itself: Its antigen is not identified.

Time point indicated: week 47, end of study. Vaccine doses each comprised 300 ug of mutant IDH1 20-mer peptide, with topical imiquimod. Patients had eight vaccinations, in weeks 1, 3, 5, 7, 11, 15, 19 and 23. This TCR derives from a man aged 25 to 45 with glioma. Sequencing used PBMCs, obtained from a glioma patient whose treatment included an IDH1 peptide vaccine.

As DNA, the CDR3 is TGTGCCAGCACTGGGACAGGATGGGAGCAGTACTTC. This translates into CASTGTGWEQYF. The chain links TRBV27 to TRBJ2-7; 8 nucleotides line up with TRBD1. CDR3 length: 12 amino acids. Per germline, CDR1 MNHEY and CDR2 SMNVEV (reference sequence). The J segment lost 7 bases and the V segment lost 7 bases, leaving 6 bases of the junction unmatched.